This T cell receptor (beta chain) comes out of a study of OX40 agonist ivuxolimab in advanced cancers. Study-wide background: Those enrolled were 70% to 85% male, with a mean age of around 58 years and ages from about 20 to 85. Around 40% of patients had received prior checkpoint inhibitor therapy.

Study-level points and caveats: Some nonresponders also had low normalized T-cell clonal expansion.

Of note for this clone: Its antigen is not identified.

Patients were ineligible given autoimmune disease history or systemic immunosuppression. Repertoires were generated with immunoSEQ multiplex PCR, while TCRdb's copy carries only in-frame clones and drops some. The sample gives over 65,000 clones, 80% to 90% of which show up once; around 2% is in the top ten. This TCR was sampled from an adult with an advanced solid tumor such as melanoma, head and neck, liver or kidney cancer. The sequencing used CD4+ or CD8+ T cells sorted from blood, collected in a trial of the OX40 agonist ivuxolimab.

The chain's CDR3 is CASRPSGEADTQYF. In DNA, the CDR3 is TGCGCCAGCAGACCGAGCGGGGAGGCAGATACGCAGTATTTT. The chain recombines TRBV5-1 with TRBJ2-3, with 7 positions matching TRBD2. Trimming at V came to 5 bases and at J to 4 bases, leaving 7 bases not matched to a gene. Germline lookup yields CDR1 SGHRS and CDR2 YFSETQ. The CDR3 length is 14 residues.